This T cell receptor beta chain was recorded in a study of T-cell reconstitution after alpha-beta-depleted transplantation in children. This clonotype was observed a handful of times. For TCRbeta, the library was prepared with unique molecular identifiers. TCRdb reanalysed the PCR reads using MiXCR and keeps one entry per CDR3 protein. The table lists about half a million distinct CDR3 sequences, under 15% of them singletons. This CDR3 region has 14 residues. The V end was cut by 6 bases, the J end by 4 bases, with 12 bases between. This chain uses TRBV12-3 or TRBV12-4 with TRBJ1-4; no clear D. Here the sequenced sample was PBMCs from the stem cell graft donor, taken from the stem cell graft. This TCR derives from a human donor who donated a stem cell graft to a child with combined immunodeficiency. The CDR3 DNA reads TGTGCCAGCAGGGCCCGACGGGTTAATGAAAAACTGTTTTTT. This sequence encodes CASRARRVNEKLFF.